This T cell receptor beta chain originates from a study of T cells expressing NK-cell markers. Study at large: One of eight sequenced donors was HCMV-seronegative; the other seven were seropositive. Broader study findings: In five or six donors, dominant CD3+CD56+NKG2C+ clonotypes ranked among the top 10 CD8+ clonotypes. Leadership of the CD3+CD56-NKG2C+ fraction also belonged to these clonotypes in a handful of donors. Whether expanded NKG2C+ T cell clones recognized HCMV stayed uncertain.

From the 5' RACE reads, TCRdb lists one entry per CDR3 protein and no DNA. This sample's clone table lists roughly 300,000 distinct CDR3 sequences. Notes on this clonotype: Its cognate antigen is unknown.

The CDR3 has 13 amino acids. The germline V gene encodes CDR1 SGHAT and CDR2 FQDESV (reference sequence). This receptor was taken from a woman between 18 and 70 years old in good health. The gene calls are TRBV11-1 and TRBJ2-2; TCRdb names TRBD1, which stays unverified in the absence of DNA. What was sequenced was blood T cells: a sorted CD56 or NKG2C T cell subset, CD4+ or CD8+ T cells, or bulk PBMC T cells (not recorded which). The CDR3 spells CASSGQNTGELFF.